This TCR beta chain was identified in a study of graft-versus-host responses after intestinal transplantation. V lost 6 bases and J 4 bases, leaving 12 bases between the germline ends. This CDR3 comprises 13 residues. Per the germline V gene, CDR1 is WSHSY and CDR2 is SAAADI. Libraries were prepared by immunoSEQ multiplex PCR; TCRdb keeps only in-frame clonotypes and omits some of them. The table has 45,000 to 60,000 clones, nearly 95% seen once. As concerns this clone: Its specificity is unknown.

The chain carries TRBV10-2 and TRBJ1-1, with D possibly being TRBD1 (6 bases). The source was unstimulated CD4+ T cells sorted from spleen or lymph node cells, collected before transplant. This TCR came from a human donor who was the organ donor for an intestinal transplant. The chain's CDR3 is CASRWGGGTEAFF. The CDR3 DNA sequence: TGCGCCAGCAGGTGGGGGGGCGGCACTGAAGCTTTCTTT.